This T cell receptor (beta chain) was profiled in a study of cytomegalovirus exposure and HLA in healthy donors. Study results and caveats: CMV serostatus stood as the only immune exposure information on hand. Prior analysis indicated that the majority of TCR beta V segments exhibited productivity approximately 90% or approximately 30% of the time.

In regard to this clone: Its antigen remains unknown.

V was shortened by 0 bases and J by 0 bases, with 12 bases between the two germline ends. This CDR3 is built from 16 residues. The germline V gene has CDR1 SGHRS and CDR2 YFSETQ. Primers: 60 Vbeta forward and 13 Jbeta reverse. This table comes from immunoSEQ multiplex PCR, and its TCRdb copy is limited to in-frame clones, with some not included. The profile covers about 160,000 clones, with approximately 84% appearing a single time and approximately 1.3% taken by the ten largest. The V gene is TRBV5-1, the J gene TRBJ1-2, with no clear D. Source material: PBMCs. The receptor was derived from a man between 45 and 60 years old in good health and CMV-seropositive. The chain's CDR3 is CASSLVSGDSNYGYTF. The DNA for the CDR3 is TGCGCCAGCAGCTTGGTTTCCGGAGACTCTAACTATGGCTACACCTTC.